The rows below give T cell receptor beta chains drawn from one sample of a study of cytomegalovirus exposure and HLA in healthy donors. Profiled with immunoSEQ multiplex PCR; TCRdb holds only in-frame clones, not every one. Here the sample spans 150,000 or so clones, roughly 90% being singletons. The source material was PBMCs. The receptors were sampled from a young man in good health and CMV-seropositive. The CDR3 runs from the conserved cysteine through the conserved F or W. Each record gives: V gene, D gene, clone size, J gene, CDR3 DNA, CDR3 protein. A D gene is named only where the DNA matches it firmly. Clone sizes are given selectively: once, few, many, or a class where the clone is expanded.

TRBV27	TRBD1	NA	TRBJ2-7	TGTGCCAGCAGGACAGGGGGCGAGCAGTACTTC	CASRTGGEQYF
TRBV30	TRBD1	NA	TRBJ1-4	TGTGCCTGGAGGCCCCTCCTACAGGGGGCTAATGAAAAACTGTTTTTT	CAWRPLLQGANEKLFF
TRBV2	NA	NA	TRBJ2-7	TGTGCCAGCTCTAATAGCCACTCCCTCTACGAGCAGTACTTC	CASSNSHSLYEQYF
TRBV18	TRBD1	NA	TRBJ1-5	TGTGCCAGCTCACCCGGGACAGGGTTAGGCAATCAGCCCCAGCATTTT	CASSPGTGLGNQPQHF
TRBV25-1	TRBD2	NA	TRBJ2-7	TGTGCCAGCAGTGGACTAGCGGGAGGATACGAGCAGTACTTC	CASSGLAGGYEQYF
TRBV7-2	TRBD1	NA	TRBJ2-5	TGTGCCAGCAGCACCTCGGGACAGGGAGGAGTAGCCCAGTACTTC	CASSTSGQGGVAQYF
TRBV29-1	NA	NA	TRBJ1-2	TGCAGCGCCATGGTGGGGGCGGACTATGGCTACACCTTC	CSAMVGADYGYTF
TRBV4-3	NA	NA	TRBJ2-7	TGCGCCAGCAGCCCCATCTTAGCGGTTCCGACTCTCGAGCAGTACTTC	CASSPILAVPTLEQYF
TRBV5-1	TRBD2	NA	TRBJ2-7	TGCGCCAGCAGAAGCGGGGGCATGAACGAGCAGTACTTC	CASRSGGMNEQYF
TRBV9	NA	NA	TRBJ1-1	TGTGCCAGCAGCATAGCAGGAATGAACACTGAAGCTTTCTTT	CASSIAGMNTEAFF
TRBV30	NA	NA	TRBJ2-7	TGTGCCTGGAGTGTCCCACCCCCGACAACCGTCTGGCACGAGCAGTACTTC	CAWSVPPPTTVWHEQYF
TRBV6-5	NA	NA	TRBJ2-5	TGTGCCAGCAGTTCCCAGGGTTACGAGACCCAGTACTTC	CASSSQGYETQYF
TRBV5-5	NA	NA	TRBJ2-2	TGTGCCAGCAGCTTGGTTGACACGAACACCGGGGAGCTGTTTTTT	CASSLVDTNTGELFF
TRBV19	TRBD2	NA	TRBJ2-3	TGTGCCAGTAGTATAGATCTGAGACTAGCGGGACCCAGCGCAGATACGCAGTATTTT	CASSIDLRLAGPSADTQYF
TRBV4-3	TRBD1	NA	TRBJ2-2	TGCGCCAGCAGCCAAGAATTGGACAGGGGGCAATCCGGGGAGCTGTTTTTT	CASSQELDRGQSGELFF
TRBV29-1	NA	NA	TRBJ1-1	TGCAGCGTTGGCCAGATGAACACTGAAGCTTTCTTT	CSVGQMNTEAFF
TRBV6-4	NA	few	TRBJ2-7	TGTGCCAGCAGTGACCCGGCACCAGAGGACGAGCAGTACTTC	CASSDPAPEDEQYF
TRBV6-6	TRBD1	NA	TRBJ2-7	TGTGCCAGCAGGGCCGGGACAGGTGACTCCTACGAGCAGTACTTC	CASRAGTGDSYEQYF
TRBV9	NA	NA	TRBJ2-7	TGTGCCAGCAGCGTAGGGCAGGGCGACTCCTACGAGCAGTACTTC	CASSVGQGDSYEQYF
TRBV27	TRBD1	NA	TRBJ2-1	TGTGCCAGCAGAGGATCCGGGACAGGGGAAGGGAATGAGCAGTTCTTC	CASRGSGTGEGNEQFF
TRBV11-3	TRBD2	NA	TRBJ2-5	TGTGCCAGCAGCTTGGTCTCGGGGGGGACCCAGTACTTC	CASSLVSGGTQYF
TRBV5-1	TRBD1	NA	TRBJ2-5	TGCGCCAGCAGCCCGGGACAGGGGGGGCAAGAGACCCAGTACTTC	CASSPGQGGQETQYF
TRBV29-1	TRBD2	NA	TRBJ2-2	TGCAGCGTCCTAGCGGGAGGCACTCGGCTCACCGGGGAGCTGTTTTTT	CSVLAGGTRLTGELFF
TRBV19	TRBD1	NA	TRBJ2-7	TGTGCCAGTAGTCTCAGACAGGGCGGCGAGCAGTACTTC	CASSLRQGGEQYF
TRBV23-1	NA	once	TRBJ2-6	TGCGCCAGCACCCCCCTCGGGGGAATTCCCTCTGGGGCCAACGTCCTGACTTTC	CASTPLGGIPSGANVLTF
TRBV6-4	NA	NA	TRBJ2-1	TGTGCCAGCAGTGACTCTGTAGGGGCCCCCAAGCAGTTCTTC	CASSDSVGAPKQFF
TRBV9	TRBD1	NA	TRBJ2-5	TGTGCCAGCAGCACCCAGACAGGGGGCGGGGAGACCCAGTACTTC	CASSTQTGGGETQYF
TRBV6-5	NA	NA	TRBJ2-5	TGTGCCAGCAGCCTCGTAGGGGCTCGAGAGACCCAGTACTTC	CASSLVGARETQYF
TRBV29-1	TRBD2	NA	TRBJ2-3	TGCAGCGTCAACCTAGCGGGGGGGCTGCTAGATACGCAGTATTTT	CSVNLAGGLLDTQYF
TRBV29-1	NA	NA	TRBJ2-7	TGCAGCGCCCGGCGGGGCTACGAGCAGTACTTC	CSARRGYEQYF
TRBV7-2	TRBD2	NA	TRBJ2-1	TGTGCCAGCAGCGGTAGCGGGAGGGCCAACAATGAGCAGTTCTTC	CASSGSGRANNEQFF
TRBV30	NA	NA	TRBJ2-2	TGTGCCTGGAGGCTAGTCGGGGAGCTGTTTTTT	CAWRLVGELFF
TRBV4-1	TRBD1	NA	TRBJ1-5	TGCGCCAGCAGCCAAGAAAGGACAGGCTATAGCAATCAGCCCCAGCATTTT	CASSQERTGYSNQPQHF
TRBV11-2	NA	NA	TRBJ1-1	TGTGCCAGCAGCAGCTCCAACACTGAAGCTTTCTTT	CASSSSNTEAFF
TRBV4-2	NA	many	TRBJ2-1	TGTGCCAGCAGCCAAGATTCGCAGTACAATGAGCAGTTCTTC	CASSQDSQYNEQFF
TRBV7-9	NA	NA	TRBJ1-1	TGTGCCAGCAGCTTAGTGACACAGTCTGAAGCTTTCTTT	CASSLVTQSEAFF
TRBV6-1	TRBD1	few	TRBJ1-5	TGTGCCAGTGCAGACAGGGTGGTTCAGCCCCAGCATTTT	CASADRVVQPQHF
TRBV10-1	TRBD1	once	TRBJ1-2	TGCGCCAGCAGTGAAATTTTCGGACAGGCGGACGGCTACACCTTC	CASSEIFGQADGYTF
TRBV30	TRBD1	once	TRBJ1-2	TGTGCCTGGAGTAGAGCCGGGACAGGGGTAGGGGATGGCTACACCTTC	CAWSRAGTGVGDGYTF
TRBV9	TRBD2	NA	TRBJ2-1	TGTGCCAGCAGCGTACGCTTACGGGAGGGGGTCGATGAGCAGTTCTTC	CASSVRLREGVDEQFF
TRBV28	NA	NA	TRBJ2-2	TGTGCCAGCAGTACCGTGGACACTTTCACCGGGGAGCTGTTTTTT	CASSTVDTFTGELFF
TRBV2	NA	NA	TRBJ2-7	TGTGCCAGCAGGGTCCCAGGGTCCAGAGGCGAGCAGTACTTC	CASRVPGSRGEQYF
TRBV18	NA	NA	TRBJ1-4	TGTGCCAGCTCACGCGGGGGAAGTAATGAAAAACTGTTTTTT	CASSRGGSNEKLFF
TRBV14	TRBD1	NA	TRBJ2-7	TGTGCCAGCAGCCGGGGACAGCTCAGATCCTACGAGCAGTACTTC	CASSRGQLRSYEQYF
TRBV7-2	NA	NA	TRBJ2-1	TGTGCCAGCACACCCGGAGGGTCCTACAATGAGCAGTTCTTC	CASTPGGSYNEQFF